This TCR beta chain was sequenced during a study of blood T cells in healthy people across ages (dated by TCRdb to the mid-2010s). Looking at the study overall: In model experiments, template switching captured about one uniquely barcoded TCR beta cDNA molecule for every two T cells. The donors were split into four age groups: young (average about 15 years), middle-aged (39), aged (62) and long-lived (approximately 80). To avoid experimental bias, donors of different ages were distributed randomly across sequencing lanes. To track age-related changes in TCR beta repertoire diversity, the study relied on deep sequencing normalized with unique cDNA molecular identifiers. Using the same blood draw, the study looked at two additional independent replicas of 1 million unique cDNA reads for two donors, one aged 18 to 29 and the other aged 80 or older.

The germline V gene (reference sequence) sets CDR1 to MNHNY and CDR2 to SVGAGI. Cut back by 8 bases and 2 bases, the V and J ends lie 15 bases apart. Measured from the cysteine to the phenylalanine, the CDR3 is 15 residues long. Only the CDR3 region is kept as DNA, spanning 45 bases read in frame from base 1. This clonotype came up a few times. The target of this receptor is not known. The sample holds no much larger clone one base away, and base qualities are not on file. Libraries were constructed by 5' RACE. For sequencing, an Illumina HiSeq 2500 was employed. A second about 7 to 11 cycle PCR used a sample-barcoded 5' primer and a J-beta primer mix. Each TCR beta cDNA molecule received a unique molecular identifier from a template-switch 5' adaptor carrying 12 random nucleotides. At least 2.5 million CDR3-containing paired-end reads were obtained from each sample. All of the RNA was converted into first-strand cDNA using the Mint cDNA synthesis kit, with a TRBC-specific oligonucleotide serving as the primer. All cDNA was treated with uracil-DNA glycosylase and then went through a first 18-cycle PCR with the universal primers M1SS and BC2_uni_R. On the authors' methods: For normalization, 1 million high-quality reads, each with a distinct molecular identifier, were randomly selected from each sample. Reads with shared molecular identifiers were discarded instead of being binned into consensus sequences. MiTCR, with a Q25 quality threshold and the strictest error-elimination algorithm, was used for CDR3 identification, clonotype clustering and error correction. Lower-bound total TCR beta diversity was estimated with a nonparametric unseen species model using Euler transformation. TCRdb ran its own pipeline on the public reads, namely fastp trimming at Q25 and MiXCR clone calling, and kept in-frame beta chains. For every CDR3 protein sequence, its rows merge into one entry that carries the most common genes and DNA. These V and J calls derive from TCRdb rather than the authors' analysis. This sample lists around 1.5 million distinct CDR3 sequences; 59% were detected once. The ten largest clones add up to more than 6% of the sample.

The 39 donors, aged about 6 to 95 years, were systemically healthy Caucasian individuals from Russia. Each donor gave 9 to 10 milliliters of peripheral blood, collected into EDTA-treated Vacutainer tubes. Ficoll-Paque density-gradient centrifugation was used to isolate PBMCs, with at least 7 million per sample. Trizol reagent was used to extract total RNA from the PBMCs, yielding at least 6 micrograms per sample. For every donor, an aliquot of PBMCs went through flow cytometry to measure the percentages of naive CD45RAhigh/CD27high T cells. General findings and caveats noted by the study authors: Estimates of total diversity based on one million sequenced T cells were regarded as lower bounds and as underestimates. Observed TCR beta diversity correlated strongly with the percentage of naive T cells measured by flow cytometry. Bulk unsorted PBMC profiling prevented conclusive comparison of naive and antigen-experienced compartments. Because donor CMV infection status was unknown, age-related changes in expanded clonotypes were potentially confounded. Observed TCR beta diversity per million T cells fell roughly linearly with age, and a significant reduction was already apparent by age roughly 41. Compared with the aged group, the long-lived group had more naive CD4+ T cells, fewer expanded clones and increased TCR diversity, a pattern suggesting age selection.

The V and J segments used are TRBV6-6 and TRBJ1-4; the D gene cannot be resolved reliably. Sequencing input: blood. The receptor was derived from a man aged 18 to 29 in good health. CDR3 sequence: CASAPWAATNEKLFF. The DNA sequence reads TGTGCCAGCGCCCCCTGGGCCGCGACTAATGAAAAACTGTTTTTT.